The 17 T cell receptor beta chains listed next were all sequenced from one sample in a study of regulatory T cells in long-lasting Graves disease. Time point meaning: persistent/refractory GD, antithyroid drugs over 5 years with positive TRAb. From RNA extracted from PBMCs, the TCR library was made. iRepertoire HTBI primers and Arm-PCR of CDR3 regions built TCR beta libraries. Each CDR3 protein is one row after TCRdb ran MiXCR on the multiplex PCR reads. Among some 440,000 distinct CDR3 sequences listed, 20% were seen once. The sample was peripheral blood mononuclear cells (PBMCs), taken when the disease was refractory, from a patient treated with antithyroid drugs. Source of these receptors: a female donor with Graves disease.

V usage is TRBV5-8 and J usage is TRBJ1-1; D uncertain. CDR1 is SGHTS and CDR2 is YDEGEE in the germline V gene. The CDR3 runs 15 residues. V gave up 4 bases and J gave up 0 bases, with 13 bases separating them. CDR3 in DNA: TGTGCCAGCAGCCAGGACTCACTTTTGAACACTGAAGCTTTCTTT. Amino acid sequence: CASSQDSLLNTEAFF.

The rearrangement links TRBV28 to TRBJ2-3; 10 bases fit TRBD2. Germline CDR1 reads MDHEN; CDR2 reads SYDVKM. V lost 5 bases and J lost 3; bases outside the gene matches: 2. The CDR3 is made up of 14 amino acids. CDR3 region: CASSPGLATDTQYF. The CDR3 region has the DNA TGTGCCAGCAGTCCGGGACTAGCGACAGATACGCAGTATTTT.

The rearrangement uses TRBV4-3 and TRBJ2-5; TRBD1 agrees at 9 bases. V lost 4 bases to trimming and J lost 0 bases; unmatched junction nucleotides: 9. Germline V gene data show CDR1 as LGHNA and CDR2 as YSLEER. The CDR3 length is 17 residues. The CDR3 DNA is TGCGCCAGCAGCCCCCCGGACAGGGGCTTGTACCAAGAGACCCAGTACTTC. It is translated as CASSPPDRGLYQETQYF.

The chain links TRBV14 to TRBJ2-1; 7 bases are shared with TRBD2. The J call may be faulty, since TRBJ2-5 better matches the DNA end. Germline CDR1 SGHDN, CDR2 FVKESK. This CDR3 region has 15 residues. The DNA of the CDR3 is TGTGCCAGCAGCCAAAGATCAGGGAGGGAAGAGACCCAGTACTTC. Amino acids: CASSQRSGREETQYF.

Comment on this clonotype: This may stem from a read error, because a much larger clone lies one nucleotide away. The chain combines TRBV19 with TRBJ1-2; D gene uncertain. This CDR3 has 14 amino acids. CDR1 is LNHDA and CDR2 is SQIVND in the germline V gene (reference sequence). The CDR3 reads CASRQLAEIYGYIF. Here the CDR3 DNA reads TGTGCCAGTAGACAGTTAGCAGAAATCTATGGCTACATCTTC.

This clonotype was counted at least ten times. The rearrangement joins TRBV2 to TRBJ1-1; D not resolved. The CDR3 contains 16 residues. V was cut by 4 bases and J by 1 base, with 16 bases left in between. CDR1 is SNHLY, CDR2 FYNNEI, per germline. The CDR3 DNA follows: TGTGCCAGCAGTGGGACGCCTCTAGAGCGGAACACTGAAGCTTTCTTT. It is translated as CASSGTPLERNTEAFF.

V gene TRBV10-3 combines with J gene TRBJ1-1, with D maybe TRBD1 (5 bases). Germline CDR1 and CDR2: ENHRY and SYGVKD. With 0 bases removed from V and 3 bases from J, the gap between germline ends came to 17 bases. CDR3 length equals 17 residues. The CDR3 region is CAISESQGGYMDTEAFF. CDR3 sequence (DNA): TGTGCCATCAGTGAGTCGCAGGGAGGGTATATGGACACTGAAGCTTTCTTT.

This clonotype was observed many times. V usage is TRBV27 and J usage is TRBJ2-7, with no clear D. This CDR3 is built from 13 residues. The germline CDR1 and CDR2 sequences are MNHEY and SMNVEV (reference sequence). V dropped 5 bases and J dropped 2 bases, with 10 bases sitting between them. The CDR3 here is CASSARRPYEQYF. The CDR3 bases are TGTGCCAGCAGTGCCCGACGGCCCTACGAGCAGTACTTC.

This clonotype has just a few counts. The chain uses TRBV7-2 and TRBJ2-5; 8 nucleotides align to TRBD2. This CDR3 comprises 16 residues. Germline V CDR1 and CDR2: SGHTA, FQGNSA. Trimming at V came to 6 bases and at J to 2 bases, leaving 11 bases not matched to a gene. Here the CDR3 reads CASRRTSGTRQETQYF. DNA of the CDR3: TGTGCCAGCAGGAGAACTTCCGGGACTAGACAAGAGACCCAGTACTTC.

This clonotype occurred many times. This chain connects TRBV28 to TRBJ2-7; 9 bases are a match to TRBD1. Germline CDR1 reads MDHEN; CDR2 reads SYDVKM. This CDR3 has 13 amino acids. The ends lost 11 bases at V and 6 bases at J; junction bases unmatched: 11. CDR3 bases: TGTGCCGTAAGGACAGGGGCTCCTTTCGAGCAGTACTTC. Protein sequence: CAVRTGAPFEQYF. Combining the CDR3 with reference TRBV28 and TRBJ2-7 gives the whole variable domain DVKVTQSSRYLVKRTGEKVFLECVQDMDHENMFWYRQDPGLGLRLIYFSYDVKMKEKGDIPEGYSVSREKKERFSLILESASTNQTSMYLCAVRTGAPFEQYFGPGTRLTVT.

The CDR3 DNA reads as TGTGCCAGCAGCACACCCCCGGGAGACCCGAACACCGGGGAGCTGTTTTTT. Encoded protein: CASSTPPGDPNTGELFF. This sequence joins TRBV9 and TRBJ2-2; D may be TRBD2 (6 bases). The CDR3 length is 17 residues. The germline CDR1 and CDR2 sequences are SGDLS and YYNGEE. V lost 4 bases and J 0 bases, leaving 16 bases between the germline ends. Combining the CDR3 with reference TRBV9 and TRBJ2-2 gives the whole variable domain DSGVTQTPKHLITATGQRVTLRCSPRSGDLSVYWYQQSLDQGLQFLIQYYNGEERAKGNILERFSAQQFPDLHSELNLSSLELGDSALYFCASSTPPGDPNTGELFFGEGSRLTVL.

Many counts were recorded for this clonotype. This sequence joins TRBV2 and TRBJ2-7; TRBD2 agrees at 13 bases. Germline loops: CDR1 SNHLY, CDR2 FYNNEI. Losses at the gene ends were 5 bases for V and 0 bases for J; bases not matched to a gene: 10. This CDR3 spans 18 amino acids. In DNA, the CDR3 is TGTGCCAGCAGTCGAGGACTAGCGGGAGTGGGGAGCTCCTACGAGCAGTACTTC. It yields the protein CASSRGLAGVGSSYEQYF.

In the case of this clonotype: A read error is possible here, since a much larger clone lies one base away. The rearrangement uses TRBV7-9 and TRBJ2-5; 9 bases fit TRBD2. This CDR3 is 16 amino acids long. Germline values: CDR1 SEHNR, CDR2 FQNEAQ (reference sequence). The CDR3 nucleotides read TGTGCCGGCAGCTTAGCCGTAGCGGGAGTGGGTGAGACCCAGTACTTC. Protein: CAGSLAVAGVGETQYF. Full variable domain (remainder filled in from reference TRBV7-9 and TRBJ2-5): DTGVSQNPRHKITKRGQNVTFRCDPISEHNRLYWYRQTLGQGPEFLTYFQNEAQLEKSRLLSDRFSAERPKGSFSTLEIQRTEQGDSAMYLCAGSLAVAGVGETQYFGPGTRLLVL.

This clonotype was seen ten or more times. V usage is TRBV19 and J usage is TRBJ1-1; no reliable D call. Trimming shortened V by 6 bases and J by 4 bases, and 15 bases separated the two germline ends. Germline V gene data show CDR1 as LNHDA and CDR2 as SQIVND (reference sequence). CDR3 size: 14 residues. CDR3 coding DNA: TGTGCCAGTAGCTCGCGATCCGGCGGCACTGAAGCTTTCTTT. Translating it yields CASSSRSGGTEAFF. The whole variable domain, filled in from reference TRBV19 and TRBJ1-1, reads DGGITQSPKYLFRKEGQNVTLSCEQNLNHDAMYWYRQDPGQGLRLIYYSQIVNDFQKGDIAEGYSVSREKKESFPLTVTSAQKNPTAFYLCASSSRSGGTEAFFGQGTRLTVV.

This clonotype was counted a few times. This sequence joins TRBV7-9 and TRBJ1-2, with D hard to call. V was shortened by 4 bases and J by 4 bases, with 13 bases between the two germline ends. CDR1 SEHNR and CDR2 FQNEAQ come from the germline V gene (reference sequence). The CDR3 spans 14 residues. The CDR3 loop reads CASSSLGQFYGYTF. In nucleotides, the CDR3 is TGTGCCAGCAGCTCCCTTGGGCAGTTCTATGGCTACACCTTC.

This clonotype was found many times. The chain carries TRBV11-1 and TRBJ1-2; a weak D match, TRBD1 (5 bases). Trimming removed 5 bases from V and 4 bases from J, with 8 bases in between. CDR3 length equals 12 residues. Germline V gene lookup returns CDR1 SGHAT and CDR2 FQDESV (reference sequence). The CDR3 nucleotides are TGTGCCAGCAGCCGGGGGACCTATGGCTACACCTTC. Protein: CASSRGTYGYTF.

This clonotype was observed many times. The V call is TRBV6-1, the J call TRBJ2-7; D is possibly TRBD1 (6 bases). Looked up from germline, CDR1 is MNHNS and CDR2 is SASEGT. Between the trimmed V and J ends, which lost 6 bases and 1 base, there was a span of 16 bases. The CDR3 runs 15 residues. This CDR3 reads CASRVYPGQSYEQYF. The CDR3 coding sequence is TGTGCCAGCAGGGTATACCCTGGACAGTCCTACGAGCAGTACTTC.